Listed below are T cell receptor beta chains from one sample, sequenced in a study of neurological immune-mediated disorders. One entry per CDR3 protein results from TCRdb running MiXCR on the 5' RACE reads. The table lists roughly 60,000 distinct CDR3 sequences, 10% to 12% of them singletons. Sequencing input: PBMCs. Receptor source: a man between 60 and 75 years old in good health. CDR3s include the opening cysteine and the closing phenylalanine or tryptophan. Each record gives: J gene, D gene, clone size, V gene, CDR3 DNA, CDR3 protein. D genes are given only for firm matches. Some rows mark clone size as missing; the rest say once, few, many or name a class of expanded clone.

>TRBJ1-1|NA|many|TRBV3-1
TGTGCCAGCAGCCAGGCAGCACTGAACACTGAAGCTTTCTTT
CASSQAALNTEAFF
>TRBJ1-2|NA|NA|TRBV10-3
TGTGCCATCAGTGAGGGTACAGAGGGTTCTAACTATGGCTACACCTTC
CAISEGTEGSNYGYTF
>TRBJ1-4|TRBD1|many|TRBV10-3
TGTGCCACTTCGGACAGGGAAGGTGAAAAACTGTTTTTT
CATSDREGEKLFF
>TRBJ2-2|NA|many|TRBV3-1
TGTGCCAGCAGCCCACCCGGTGGCACCGGGGAGCTGTTTTTT
CASSPPGGTGELFF
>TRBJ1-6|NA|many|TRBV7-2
TGTGCCAGCAGCTTAATTGACAATTCACCCCTCCACTTT
CASSLIDNSPLHF
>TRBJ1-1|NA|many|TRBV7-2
TGTGCCAGCAGCGAACGGGCCAGAACAACTGAAGCTTTCTTT
CASSERARTTEAFF
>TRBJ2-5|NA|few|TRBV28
TGTGCCAGCAGTGGGACGAGAGGGACCCAGTACTTC
CASSGTRGTQYF
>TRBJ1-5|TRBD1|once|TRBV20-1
TGCAGTGCTAGAGAGACAGGGAGGATCAATCAGCCCCAGCATTTT
CSARETGRINQPQHF
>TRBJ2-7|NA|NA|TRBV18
TGTGCCAGCTCTCCACAGAACGGGTACGAGCAGTACTTC
CASSPQNGYEQYF
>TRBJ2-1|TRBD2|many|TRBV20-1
TGCAGTGCCTTGGGAGGGGTTTGGGCCAATGAGCAGTTCTTC
CSALGGVWANEQFF
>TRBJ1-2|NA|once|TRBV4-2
TGTGCCAACAGCCAAGATCGTGTCAGCTATGGCTACACCTTT
CANSQDRVSYGYTF
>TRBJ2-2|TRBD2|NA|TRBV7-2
TGTGCCAGTCGGACTAGCGGGGCTTCGAACACCGGGGAGCTGTTTTTT
CASRTSGASNTGELFF
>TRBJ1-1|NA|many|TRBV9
TGTGCCAGCAGCGTACTCCCAACCGTTCGGAACACTGAAGCTTTCTTT
CASSVLPTVRNTEAFF
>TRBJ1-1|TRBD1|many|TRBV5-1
TGCGCCAGCAGCTCGGGACAGTATGCCACTGAAGCTTTCTTT
CASSSGQYATEAFF
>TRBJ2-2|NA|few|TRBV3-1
TGTGCCAGCAGCGCCGAAAAAGCCACCGGGGAGCTGTTTTTT
CASSAEKATGELFF
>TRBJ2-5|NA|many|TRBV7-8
TGTGCCAGCAGCTTGGGGACCAACAGAGGAGAGACCCAGTACTTC
CASSLGTNRGETQYF
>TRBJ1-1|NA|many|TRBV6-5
TGTGCCAGCAGCCTCGACATGGGTTGGACTGAAGCTTTCTTT
CASSLDMGWTEAFF
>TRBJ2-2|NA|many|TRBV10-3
TGTGCCATCAAAACACAGGGCGGGGAGCTGTTTTTT
CAIKTQGGELFF
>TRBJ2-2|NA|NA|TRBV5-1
TGCGCCAGTAGCTGGAGGGGCCAGGAGGTCGCCGTGGAGCTGTTTTTT
CASSWRGQEVAVELFF
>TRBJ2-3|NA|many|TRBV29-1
TGCAGCGTTGCCGAGGACTTACGCACAGATACGCAGTATTTT
CSVAEDLRTDTQYF
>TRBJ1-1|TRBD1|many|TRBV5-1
TGCGCCAGCAGCTTCCAGGGGGGGAACACTGAAGCTTTCTTT
CASSFQGGNTEAFF
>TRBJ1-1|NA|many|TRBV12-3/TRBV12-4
TGTGCCAGCACTGGACAGACCACTGAAGCTTTCTTT
CASTGQTTEAFF
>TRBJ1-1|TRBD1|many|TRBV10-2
TGCGCCAGCAGTGAGTCGACAGGGGGCTTTAGGGGCACTGAAGCTTTCTTT
CASSESTGGFRGTEAFF
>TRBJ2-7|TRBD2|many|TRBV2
TGTGCCAGCAGTGGGACTAGTCAAGGCTACGAGCAGTACTTC
CASSGTSQGYEQYF
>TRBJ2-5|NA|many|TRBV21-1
TGTGCCAGCAGCAAAGAAGCGGGTTCCCAAGAGACCCAGTACTTC
CASSKEAGSQETQYF
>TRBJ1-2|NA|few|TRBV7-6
TGTGCCAGCAGCTCTCCATATGACTCAAGCGGTGGCTACACCTTC
CASSSPYDSSGGYTF
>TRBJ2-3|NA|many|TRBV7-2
TGTGCCAGCACCGATGCAGGGCATTCCACAGATACGCAGTATTTT
CASTDAGHSTDTQYF
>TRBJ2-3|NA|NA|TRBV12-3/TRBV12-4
TGTGCCAGAAGTTTGGCGGGACCGAACGGAGATACGCCGTATTTT
CARSLAGPNGDTPYF
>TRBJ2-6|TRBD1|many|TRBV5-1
TGCGCCAGCAGCTTTTGGACAGGGAGCTCTGGGGCCAACGTCCTGACTTTC
CASSFWTGSSGANVLTF
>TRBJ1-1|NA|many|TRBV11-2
TGTGCCAGCAGCTTGGAGAGCACTGAAGCTTTCTTT
CASSLESTEAFF
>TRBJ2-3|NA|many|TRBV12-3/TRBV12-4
TGTGCCAGCAATTACCTAGGCCCCACAGATACGCAGTATTTT
CASNYLGPTDTQYF
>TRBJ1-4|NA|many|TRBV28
TGTGCCAGCAGTTCTGGGGGTCCTGATGAAAAACTGTTTTTT
CASSSGGPDEKLFF
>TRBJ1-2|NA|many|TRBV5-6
TGTGCCAGCAGCTTGTTGAGCGCTAACTATGGCTACACCTTC
CASSLLSANYGYTF
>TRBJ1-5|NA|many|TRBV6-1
TGTGCCAGCCGCCGGGAGGGGGGCGGGCAGCCCCAGCATTTT
CASRREGGGQPQHF
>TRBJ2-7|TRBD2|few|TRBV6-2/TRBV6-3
TGTGCCAGCACCCCCCGGGGGGATAGCGAGCAGTACTTC
CASTPRGDSEQYF
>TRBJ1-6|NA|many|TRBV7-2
TGTGCCAGCAGCTTAGTTCTTATTTCACCCCTCCACTTT
CASSLVLISPLHF